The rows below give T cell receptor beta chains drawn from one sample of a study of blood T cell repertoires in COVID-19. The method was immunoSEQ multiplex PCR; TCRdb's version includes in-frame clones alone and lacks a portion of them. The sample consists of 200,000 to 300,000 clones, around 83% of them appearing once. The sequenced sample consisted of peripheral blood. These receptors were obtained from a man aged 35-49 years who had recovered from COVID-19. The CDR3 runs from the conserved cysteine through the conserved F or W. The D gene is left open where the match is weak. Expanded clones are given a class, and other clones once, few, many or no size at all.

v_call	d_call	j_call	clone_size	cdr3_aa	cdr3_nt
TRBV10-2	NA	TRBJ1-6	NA	CASSESRGSSYNSPLHF	TGCGCCAGCAGTGAGTCAAGAGGGAGCTCCTATAATTCACCCCTCCACTTT
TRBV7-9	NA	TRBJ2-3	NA	CASSFDGVDDTQYF	TGTGCCAGCAGCTTTGACGGGGTTGATGATACGCAGTATTTT
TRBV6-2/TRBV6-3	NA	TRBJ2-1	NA	CASSSATTHNEQFF	TGTGCCAGCAGTTCCGCGACTACACACAATGAGCAGTTCTTC
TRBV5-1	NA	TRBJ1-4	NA	CASSLGDAEDEKLFF	TGCGCCAGCAGCTTGGGTGACGCCGAGGATGAAAAACTGTTTTTT
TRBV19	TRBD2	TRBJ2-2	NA	CASTTAGANTGELFF	TGTGCCAGTACGACTGCGGGAGCTAACACCGGGGAGCTGTTTTTT
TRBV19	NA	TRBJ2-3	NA	CASSVGTRRTDTQYF	TGTGCCAGTAGTGTCGGGACTCGCCGCACAGATACGCAGTATTTT
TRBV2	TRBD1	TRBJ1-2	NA	CASSAQGANYGYTF	TGTGCCAGCAGTGCCCAGGGGGCAAACTATGGCTACACCTTC
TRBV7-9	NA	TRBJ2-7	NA	CASSLWAGAREQYF	TGTGCCAGCAGCTTATGGGCGGGGGCGAGGGAGCAGTACTTC
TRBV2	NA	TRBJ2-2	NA	CASRASTGELFF	TGTGCCAGTAGAGCATCCACCGGGGAGCTGTTTTTT
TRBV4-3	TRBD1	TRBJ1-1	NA	CASSQENRGHAFF	TGCGCCAGCAGCCAAGAAAACAGGGGGCACGCTTTCTTT
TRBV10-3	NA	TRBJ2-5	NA	CAISESWTDQETQYF	TGTGCCATCAGTGAGTCGTGGACAGATCAAGAGACCCAGTACTTC
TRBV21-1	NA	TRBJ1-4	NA	CASEEGAEANEKLFF	TGTGCCAGTGAGGAGGGTGCAGAGGCTAATGAAAAACTGTTTTTT
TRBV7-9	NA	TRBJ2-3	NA	CASSLVPGDTQYF	TGTGCCAGCAGCTTAGTACCAGGGGATACGCAGTATTTT
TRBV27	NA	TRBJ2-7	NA	CASSLSAAVRYEQYF	TGTGCCAGCAGTTTATCCGCGGCGGTCCGCTACGAGCAGTACTTC
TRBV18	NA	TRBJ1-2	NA	CASSPSDSRGYTF	TGTGCCAGCTCACCGTCGGACTCTAGAGGCTACACCTTC
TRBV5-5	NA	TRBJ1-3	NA	CASSLVQNSGNTIYF	TGTGCCAGCAGCTTGGTTCAGAACTCTGGAAACACCATATATTTT
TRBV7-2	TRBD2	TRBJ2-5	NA	CASSLLTGGYQETQYF	TGTGCCAGCAGCTTATTGACGGGGGGGTACCAAGAGACCCAGTACTTC
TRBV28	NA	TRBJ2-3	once	CASTKTEGSTDTQYF	TGTGCCAGCACCAAAACGGAGGGGAGCACAGATACGCAGTATTTT
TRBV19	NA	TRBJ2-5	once	CASSIGYGQQETQYF	TGTGCCAGTAGTATAGGATATGGGCAGCAAGAGACCCAGTACTTC
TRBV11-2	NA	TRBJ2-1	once	CASSLALSQFF	TGTGCCAGCAGCTTAGCCCTTTCGCAGTTCTTC
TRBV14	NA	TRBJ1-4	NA	CASSQFGGNEKLFF	TGTGCCAGCAGCCAATTCGGGGGAAATGAAAAACTGTTTTTT
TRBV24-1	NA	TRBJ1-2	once	CAHWGGRANYGYTF	TGTGCCCATTGGGGGGGGAGGGCTAACTATGGCTACACCTTC
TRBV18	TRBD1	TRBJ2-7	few	CASSPGQGNEQYF	TGTGCCAGCTCACCGGGACAGGGGAACGAGCAGTACTTC
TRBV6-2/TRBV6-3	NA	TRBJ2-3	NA	CASSYEQTNTDTQYF	TGTGCCAGCAGTTACGAACAGACTAACACAGATACGCAGTATTTT
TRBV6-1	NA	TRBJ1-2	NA	CASSEGARGYTF	TGTGCCAGCAGTGAAGGGGCACGTGGCTACACCTTC
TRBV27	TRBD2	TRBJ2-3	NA	CASSRLSSGRRTDTQYF	TGTGCCAGCAGTCGCCTATCTAGCGGGAGGAGGACAGATACGCAGTATTTT
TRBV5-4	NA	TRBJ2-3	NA	CASSYSGRTDTQYF	TGTGCCAGCAGCTATAGCGGCCGCACAGATACGCAGTATTTT
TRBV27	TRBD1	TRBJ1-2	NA	CASSLRQGGGYGYTF	TGTGCCAGCAGTTTACGACAGGGAGGAGGCTATGGCTACACCTTC
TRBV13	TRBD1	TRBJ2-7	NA	CASSLKDRGGHEQYF	TGTGCCAGCAGCTTAAAGGACAGGGGGGGCCACGAGCAGTACTTC
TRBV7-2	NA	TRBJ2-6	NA	CASSSTGFGANVLTF	TGTGCCAGCAGCTCTACAGGGTTTGGGGCCAACGTCCTGACTTTC
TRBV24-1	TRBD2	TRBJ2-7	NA	CATSVPLGTKREVNYEQYF	TGTGCCACCAGTGTCCCCCTGGGGACTAAGCGGGAGGTCAACTACGAGCAGTACTTC
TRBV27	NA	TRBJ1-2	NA	CASSLMGAGYGYTF	TGTGCCAGCAGTTTAATGGGGGCCGGCTATGGCTACACCTTC